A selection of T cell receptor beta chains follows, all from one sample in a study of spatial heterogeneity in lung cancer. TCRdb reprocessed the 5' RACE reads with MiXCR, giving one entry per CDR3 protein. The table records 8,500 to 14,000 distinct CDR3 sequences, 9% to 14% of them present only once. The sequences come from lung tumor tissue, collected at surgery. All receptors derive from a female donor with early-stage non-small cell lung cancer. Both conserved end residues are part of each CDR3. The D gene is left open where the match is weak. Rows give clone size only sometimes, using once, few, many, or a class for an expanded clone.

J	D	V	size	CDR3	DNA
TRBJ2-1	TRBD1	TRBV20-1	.	CSAVSRGLYNEQFF	TGCAGTGCAGTTAGCAGGGGGCTCTACAATGAGCAGTTCTTC
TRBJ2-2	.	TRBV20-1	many	CSARRFEANTGELFF	TGCAGTGCCCGTCGTTTTGAGGCGAACACCGGGGAGCTGTTTTTT
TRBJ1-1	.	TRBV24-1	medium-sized	CANREGFTGLVTEAFF	TGTGCCAACCGGGAGGGGTTCACAGGGTTGGTCACTGAAGCTTTCTTT
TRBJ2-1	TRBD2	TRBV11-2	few	CASSLRTSGYNEQFF	TGTGCCAGCAGCCTCCGGACTAGCGGGTACAATGAGCAGTTCTTC
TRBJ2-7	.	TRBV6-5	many	CASSYTRMYEQYF	TGTGCCAGCAGTTATACTCGGATGTACGAGCAGTACTTC
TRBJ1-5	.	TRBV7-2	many	CASSFVPAGSGVQPQHF	TGTGCCAGCAGCTTTGTACCGGCCGGTTCGGGGGTTCAGCCCCAGCATTTT
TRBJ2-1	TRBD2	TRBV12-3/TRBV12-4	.	CASSLGIGLAAYNEQFF	TGTGCCAGCAGTTTAGGGATCGGACTAGCGGCCTACAATGAGCAGTTCTTC
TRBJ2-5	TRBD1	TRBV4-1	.	CASTQSGTGLQETQYF	TGCGCCAGCACACAATCCGGGACAGGGTTGCAAGAGACCCAGTACTTC
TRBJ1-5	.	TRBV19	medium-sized	CASGKGTSNQPQHF	TGTGCCAGTGGGAAGGGGACAAGCAATCAGCCCCAGCATTTT
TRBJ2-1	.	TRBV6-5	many	CASSYSLPTAQAEVTTYNEQFF	TGTGCCAGCAGTTACTCGCTACCCACCGCACAGGCCGAAGTTACAACCTACAATGAGCAGTTCTTC
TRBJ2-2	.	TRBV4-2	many	CASSRRQAANTGELFF	TGTGCCAGCAGCCGTCGACAGGCCGCGAACACCGGGGAGCTGTTTTTT
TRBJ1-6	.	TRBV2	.	CASSRGTGPLHF	TGTGCCAGCAGTCGGGGAACGGGACCCCTCCACTTT
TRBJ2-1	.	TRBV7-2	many	CASSWEVTEQFF	TGTGCCAGCAGCTGGGAGGTCACTGAGCAGTTCTTC
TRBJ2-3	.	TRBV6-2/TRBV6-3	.	CASRQLGGTDTQYF	TGTGCCAGCAGGCAACTAGGAGGCACAGATACGCAGTATTTT
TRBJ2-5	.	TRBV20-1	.	CSAQRLAETQYF	TGCAGTGCGCAGCGCCTAGCGGAGACCCAGTACTTC
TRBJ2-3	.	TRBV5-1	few	CASRLSNSDTQYF	TGCGCCAGCAGACTGAGCAATTCGGATACGCAGTATTTT
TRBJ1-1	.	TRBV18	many	CASSPVGGFADTEAFF	TGTGCCAGCTCACCGGTAGGGGGGTTCGCGGACACTGAAGCTTTCTTT
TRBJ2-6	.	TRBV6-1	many	CASKEGAIGANVLTF	TGTGCCAGCAAGGAAGGGGCGATTGGGGCCAACGTCCTGACTTTC
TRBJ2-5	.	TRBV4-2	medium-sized	CASSLIADQETQYF	TGTGCCAGCAGCTTGATAGCGGATCAAGAGACCCAGTACTTC
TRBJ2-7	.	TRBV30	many	CAWSDSYEQYF	TGTGCCTGGAGTGATAGCTACGAGCAGTACTTC
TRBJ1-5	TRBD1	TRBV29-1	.	CSVGTGGGQPQHF	TGCAGCGTCGGGACAGGGGGCGGTCAGCCCCAGCATTTT
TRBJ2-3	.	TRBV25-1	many	CASSEYVADTQYF	TGTGCCAGCAGTGAATATGTGGCAGATACGCAGTATTTT
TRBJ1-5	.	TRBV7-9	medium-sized	CASSLSGRDQPQHF	TGTGCCAGCAGCTTGTCCGGACGGGATCAGCCCCAGCATTTT
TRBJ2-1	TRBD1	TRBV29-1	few	CSVGTGAYNEQFF	TGCAGCGTCGGGACAGGGGCCTACAATGAGCAGTTCTTC
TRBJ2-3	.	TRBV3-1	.	CASSQHQGSTDTQYF	TGTGCCAGCAGCCAACATCAGGGTAGCACAGATACGCAGTATTTT
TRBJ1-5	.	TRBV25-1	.	CASRQGLNQPQHF	TGTGCCAGCAGACAGGGATTGAATCAGCCCCAGCATTTT
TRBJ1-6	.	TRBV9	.	CASSEGGGSGRSPLHF	TGTGCCAGCAGCGAAGGCGGAGGATCGGGGAGATCACCCCTCCACTTT
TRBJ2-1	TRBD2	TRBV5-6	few	CASSLEPGLALPGSYNEQFF	TGTGCCAGCAGCTTGGAGCCGGGACTAGCCCTTCCCGGTTCCTACAATGAGCAGTTCTTC
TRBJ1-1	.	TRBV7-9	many	CASSIRDNTEAFF	TGTGCCAGCAGCATCCGGGACAACACTGAAGCTTTCTTT
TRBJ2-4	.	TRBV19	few	CASTETARLAKNIQYF	TGTGCCAGTACTGAGACCGCTCGACTAGCCAAAAACATTCAGTACTTC
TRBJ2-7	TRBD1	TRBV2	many	CASSEEGQDSYEQYF	TGTGCCAGCAGTGAAGAGGGACAGGATTCCTACGAGCAGTACTTC
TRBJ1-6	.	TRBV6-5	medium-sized	CASSSLWWRGNSPLHF	TGTGCCAGCAGTTCCCTTTGGTGGAGGGGAAATTCACCCCTCCACTTT
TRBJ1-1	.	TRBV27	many	CASSPRPFRGGTEAFF	TGTGCCAGCAGTCCCAGACCCTTCAGGGGCGGAACTGAAGCTTTCTTT
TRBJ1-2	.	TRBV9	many	CASSVEKETRGYTF	TGTGCCAGCAGCGTAGAGAAGGAAACAAGAGGCTACACCTTC
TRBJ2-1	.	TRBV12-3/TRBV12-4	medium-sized	CASSLAQANEQFF	TGTGCCAGCAGTTTAGCTCAGGCGAATGAGCAGTTCTTC
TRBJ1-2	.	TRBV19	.	CASRPSTGGYGYTF	TGTGCCAGTAGACCCTCGACAGGAGGCTATGGCTACACCTTC
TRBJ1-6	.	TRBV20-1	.	CSARDSGGEYSPLHF	TGCAGTGCTAGAGATTCGGGGGGGGAATATTCACCCCTCCACTTT
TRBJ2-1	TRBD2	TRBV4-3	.	CASSQGVAGGWEFF	TGCGCCAGCAGCCAAGGGGTAGCGGGGGGCTGGGAGTTCTTC
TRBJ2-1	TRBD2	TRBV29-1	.	CSVGPGGAYNEQFF	TGCAGCGTTGGGCCGGGGGGGGCCTACAATGAGCAGTTCTTC
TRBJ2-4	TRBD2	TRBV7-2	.	CASSLWRLSGGPQNIQYF	TGTGCCAGCAGCTTATGGCGACTAAGCGGGGGTCCTCAAAACATTCAGTACTTC
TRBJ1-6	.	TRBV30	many	CAWSVLGHDDSPLHF	TGTGCCTGGAGTGTTTTGGGACATGATGATTCACCCCTCCACTTT
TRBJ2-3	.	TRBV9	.	CASSSSGDTQYF	TGTGCCAGCAGCTCCAGCGGGGATACGCAGTATTTT
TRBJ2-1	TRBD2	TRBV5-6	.	CASSPTSGYNEQFF	TGTGCCAGCAGCCCGACTAGCGGGTATAATGAGCAGTTCTTC
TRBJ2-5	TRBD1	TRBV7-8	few	CASRTGTGGGETQYF	TGTGCCAGCAGGACCGGGACAGGGGGAGGAGAGACCCAGTACTTC
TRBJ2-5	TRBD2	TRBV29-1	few	CSVERLAGNQETQYF	TGCAGCGTTGAGCGACTAGCGGGGAACCAAGAGACCCAGTACTTC
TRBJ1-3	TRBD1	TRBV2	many	CASSVQGARGNTIYF	TGTGCCAGCAGTGTACAGGGGGCGCGAGGAAACACCATATATTTT
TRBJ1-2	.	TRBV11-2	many	CASSLEGVYGYTF	TGTGCCAGCAGCTTAGAAGGGGTCTATGGCTACACCTTC
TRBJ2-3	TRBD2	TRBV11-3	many	CASSPGLANSIDTQYF	TGTGCCAGCAGCCCAGGACTAGCGAACAGCATTGATACGCAGTATTTT
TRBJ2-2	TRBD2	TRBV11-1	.	CASSREGYTGELFF	TGTGCCAGCTCCCGGGAGGGATACACCGGGGAGCTGTTTTTT
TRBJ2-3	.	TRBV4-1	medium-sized	CASSRAVPGGDTQYF	TGCGCCAGCAGCCGAGCGGTTCCGGGCGGAGATACGCAGTATTTT
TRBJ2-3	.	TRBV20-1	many	CSARPGVLLTDTQYF	TGCAGTGCTAGACCAGGGGTTTTGTTAACAGATACGCAGTATTTT
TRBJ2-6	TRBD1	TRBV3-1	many	CASSSWTGGNSGANVLTF	TGTGCCAGCAGCTCCTGGACAGGGGGCAACTCTGGGGCCAACGTCCTGACTTTC
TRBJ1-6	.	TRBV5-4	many	CASSLGPSGGSPLHF	TGTGCCAGCAGCTTGGGCCCCTCGGGAGGCTCACCCCTCCACTTT
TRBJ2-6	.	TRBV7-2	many	CASSPGSSGANVLTF	TGTGCCAGCAGCCCGGGGAGCTCTGGGGCCAACGTCCTGACTTTC
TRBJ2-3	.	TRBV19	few	CASSTGHSLTQYF	TGTGCCAGTAGTACCGGACACTCTCTTACGCAGTATTTT
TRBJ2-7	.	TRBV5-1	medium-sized	CASSLISGGNLYEQYF	TGCGCCAGCAGCTTGATTTCTGGCGGCAACCTCTACGAGCAGTACTTC
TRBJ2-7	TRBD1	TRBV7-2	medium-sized	CASSSRTGGYEQYF	TGTGCCAGCAGCTCACGGACAGGGGGCTACGAGCAGTACTTC
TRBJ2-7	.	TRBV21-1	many	CASNGIIQGYEQYF	TGTGCCAGCAATGGGATAATACAGGGTTACGAGCAGTACTTC
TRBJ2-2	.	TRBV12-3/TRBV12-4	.	CASSGVGGELFF	TGTGCCAGCTCCGGGGTTGGCGGGGAGCTGTTTTTT
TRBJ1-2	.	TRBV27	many	CASSRAASNYGYTF	TGTGCCAGCAGTAGGGCAGCCAGCAACTATGGCTACACCTTC